The clone carrying this T cell receptor beta chain was seen a few times. No antigen is known for it. From the reads, TCRdb called clonotypes with MiXCR, one entry per CDR3 protein. The table has fewer than 1,000,000 distinct CDR3 sequences, around a third seen once; the top ten hold around 15%. This specimen belongs to a study of T cell repertoires in cytomegalovirus infection. Study-wide findings and caveats: Of the TCR beta families, the public ones yielded a cumulative frequency that identified carriers of CMV plus the relevant HLA.

Trimming left V 4 bases short and J 8 bases short, with 12 bases between. The CDR3 has 13 residues. Germline values: CDR1 MNHEY, CDR2 SVGEGT. The receptor's source is a human donor in good health (CMV status not recorded). Some clones in this sample may be carry-over from other donors' samples. V usage is TRBV6-2 or TRBV6-3 and J usage is TRBJ2-1; D unresolved. Sequencing was performed on cultured CD8+ T cells from PBMCs, taken from culture after CMV antigen stimulation. CDR3 sequence: CASSWVTRHEQFF. The CDR3 nucleotides read TGTGCCAGCAGTTGGGTTACGAGGCATGAGCAGTTCTTC.